This T cell receptor beta chain was retrieved from a study of human T cells and chemical hapten exposure. This clonotype was seen at least ten times. One entry per CDR3 protein, called by TCRdb with MiXCR from the RACE reads. The sample has roughly 64,000 distinct CDR3 sequences, 8% to 13% seen once. Time point described: patch test 3, about 24 weeks after DPC sensitization. Treatment reported: therapeutic diphenylcyclopropenone sensitization with weekly scalp DPC. Donors, patients with alopecia ranging from 18 to 70 years old and judged suitable for DPC, provided samples. This CDR3 comprises 14 residues. Germline V gene lookup returns CDR1 SGDLS and CDR2 YYNGEE. V gave up 4 bases and J gave up 7 bases, with 16 bases separating them.

This sequence originates from a woman aged 25 to 45 with alopecia areata. Some clones in this sample may be carry-over from other donors' samples. V and J are TRBV9 and TRBJ2-3; unclear D gene. The material was whole blood, obtained in connection with sensitization to the hapten diphenylcyclopropenone (DPC). For the CDR3, the DNA is TGTGCCAGCAGCCCCCGCCGAGCGTGGCATACGCAGTATTTT. Protein: CASSPRRAWHTQYF.